This T cell receptor (beta chain) originates from a study of ipilimumab plus nivolumab after autologous stem cell transplantation. Study summary: A median of about 8 nivolumab and 4 to 6 ipilimumab doses were given. The myeloma group: high-risk transplant-naive, or relapse within 3 years after first autologous transplant.

The trim removed 2 bases at V and 7 bases at J, leaving 5 bases unmatched. CDR1 and CDR2 (germline): SGHNT, YYREEE (reference sequence). The CDR3 has 16 residues. Patients got ipilimumab 1 mg/kg beginning 14 to 28 days post-transplant. The data were produced by immunoSEQ multiplex PCR, yet TCRdb's version contains in-frame clones alone and is incomplete. The sample carries about 40,000 clones, 90% to 95% recorded once. The origin of this receptor is a male donor with multiple myeloma. The chain couples TRBV5-4 to TRBJ2-2; 13 positions agree with TRBD2. Here the sequenced sample was PBMCs, taken in a trial of ipilimumab plus nivolumab as post-transplant consolidation. The CDR3 DNA sequence: TGTGCCAGCAGCTTACTAGCGGGAGGGCGAAACGGGGAGCTGTTTTTT. Protein: CASSLLAGGRNGELFF.